These 2 T cell receptor beta chains were all obtained from the same sample, sequenced in a study of OX40 agonist ivuxolimab in advanced cancers. TCRdb's copy holds only in-frame clones and misses some; the assay was immunoSEQ multiplex PCR. The top ten hold about 4.2% of the sample, which has roughly 8,600 clones, around 87% seen once. The input for sequencing was CD4+ or CD8+ T cells sorted from blood, taken in a trial of the OX40 agonist ivuxolimab. The receptors come from an adult with an advanced solid tumor such as melanoma, head and neck, liver or kidney cancer.

The V and J genes are TRBV7-9 and TRBJ2-2; 8 positions agree with TRBD2. V trimming: 1 base; J trimming: 1 base; junction bases outside the gene matches: 5. Looked up from germline, CDR1 is SEHNR and CDR2 is FQNEAQ (reference sequence). This CDR3 region has 17 residues. This CDR3 is CASSLDRLAGNTGELFF. Here the CDR3 DNA reads TGTGCCAGCAGCTTAGACCGGCTAGCGGGGAACACCGGGGAGCTGTTTTTT.

V usage is TRBV25-1 and J usage is TRBJ2-2, with unresolved D. CDR3 size: 13 residues. Germline-derived CDR1 and CDR2 are MGHDK and SYGVNS. Trimming left V 4 bases short and J 7 bases short, with 10 bases between. CDR3 bases: TGTGCCAGCAGTGGGCAGGCGGACGGGGAGCTGTTTTTT. Translating gives CASSGQADGELFF. The full variable domain, rest sourced from reference TRBV25-1 and TRBJ2-2, is EADIYQTPRYLVIGTGKKITLECSQTMGHDKMYWYQQDPGMELHLIHYSYGVNSTEKGDLSSESTVSRIRTEHFPLTLESARPSHTSQYLCASSGQADGELFFGEGSRLTVL.